Listed below are T cell receptor beta chains from one sample, sequenced in a study of cytomegalovirus exposure and HLA in healthy donors. Clones were sequenced by immunoSEQ multiplex PCR, and TCRdb holds only the in-frame ones, with some missing. Its listing shows 85,000 or so clones. Sequenced material: PBMCs. The receptors shown here come from a woman aged 25 to 39 in good health and CMV-seronegative. Both conserved end residues are part of each CDR3. D genes are given only for firm matches.

v_gene	d_gene	j_gene	CDR3aa	CDR3nt
TRBV5-1	NA	TRBJ1-2	CASSLGETDGYTF	TGCGCCAGCAGCTTGGGGGAGACGGATGGCTACACCTTC
TRBV6-5	TRBD1	TRBJ2-7	CATSNPGQGSYEQYF	TGTGCCACTTCGAACCCGGGACAGGGGTCCTACGAGCAGTACTTC
TRBV13	TRBD1	TRBJ2-7	CASSIKLPGQGAYEQYF	TGTGCCAGCAGCATAAAATTACCGGGACAGGGGGCCTACGAGCAGTACTTC
TRBV5-1	NA	TRBJ2-7	CASSLVVGREQYF	TGCGCCAGCAGCTTGGTAGTGGGGAGGGAGCAGTACTTC
TRBV5-1	TRBD2	TRBJ2-3	CASSWTGGSTDTQYF	TGCGCCAGCAGCTGGACGGGGGGGAGCACAGATACGCAGTATTTT
TRBV4-2	NA	TRBJ2-2	CASTQRDTGELFF	TGTGCCAGCACCCAACGTGACACCGGGGAGCTGTTTTTT
TRBV5-1	TRBD1	TRBJ2-3	CASSLADRGGTDTQYF	TGCGCCAGCAGCTTGGCGGACAGGGGTGGCACAGATACGCAGTATTTT
TRBV7-9	TRBD2	TRBJ2-3	CASSLAKRGRLDTQYF	TGTGCCAGCAGCTTAGCTAAGCGGGGGAGGTTGGATACGCAGTATTTT
TRBV5-6	NA	TRBJ2-7	CASSLGNLRGQYF	TGTGCCAGCAGCCTAGGTAACCTACGAGGGCAGTACTTC
TRBV11-2	NA	TRBJ1-2	CASSLGPGSNYGYTF	TGTGCCAGCAGCTTAGGACCCGGGTCTAACTATGGCTACACCTTC
TRBV7-2	TRBD2	TRBJ2-3	CASSQSGGAHTQYF	TGTGCCAGCAGCCAAAGCGGGGGGGCCCATACGCAGTATTTT
TRBV11-2	TRBD2	TRBJ2-1	CASSFRLAGMNEQFF	TGTGCCAGCAGCTTTAGACTAGCGGGAATGAATGAGCAGTTCTTC
TRBV6-5	NA	TRBJ2-5	CASSPTRAPGETQYF	TGTGCCAGCAGCCCCACTAGGGCCCCGGGGGAGACCCAGTACTTC
TRBV13	TRBD1	TRBJ1-3	CASSLGGGRTGNTIYF	TGTGCCAGCAGCTTAGGAGGGGGCAGGACTGGAAACACCATATATTTT
TRBV2	TRBD1	TRBJ2-7	CASSGQGIYEQYF	TGTGCCAGCAGCGGACAGGGTATCTACGAGCAGTACTTC
TRBV30	NA	TRBJ1-5	CAWSQGQAQPQHF	TGTGCCTGGAGCCAGGGGCAGGCTCAGCCCCAGCATTTT
TRBV18	TRBD2	TRBJ2-1	CASSLTSGGPNEQFF	TGTGCCAGCTCACTAACTAGCGGGGGGCCGAATGAGCAGTTCTTC
TRBV2	TRBD1	TRBJ2-7	CASKEGQGLEQYF	TGTGCCAGCAAAGAGGGACAGGGTCTCGAGCAGTACTTC
TRBV10-3	TRBD1	TRBJ2-7	CAISPGQGDYEQYF	TGTGCCATCAGCCCGGGACAGGGGGACTACGAGCAGTACTTC
TRBV19	TRBD1	TRBJ2-5	CTDRGSQETQYF	TGTACCGACAGGGGAAGCCAAGAGACCCAGTACTTC
TRBV5-1	NA	TRBJ1-1	CASHQGRNTEAFF	TGCGCCAGCCATCAGGGGCGCAACACTGAAGCTTTCTTT
TRBV5-1	NA	TRBJ2-7	CASSLEGHTTYEQYF	TGCGCCAGCAGCTTGGAGGGACATACGACCTACGAGCAGTACTTC
TRBV6-5	NA	TRBJ2-2	CASSYQDGGAGGELFF	TGTGCCAGCAGTTACCAAGATGGAGGGGCGGGCGGGGAGCTGTTTTTT
TRBV18	NA	TRBJ2-4	CASSDGVRGDIQYF	TGTGCCAGCTCAGACGGGGTCAGGGGGGACATTCAGTACTTC
TRBV2	NA	TRBJ2-7	CASSLVGDNEQYF	TGTGCCAGCAGTCTGGTCGGCGACAACGAGCAGTACTTC
TRBV29-1	NA	TRBJ1-2	CSVTGGGNYGYTF	TGCAGCGTAACCGGGGGGGGTAACTATGGCTACACCTTC
TRBV6-1	NA	TRBJ1-2	CASSPSGVAYGYTF	TGTGCCAGCAGTCCCTCGGGAGTCGCCTATGGCTACACCTTC
TRBV7-9	NA	TRBJ1-6	CASSSGGNSPLHF	TGTGCCAGCAGCTCCGGGGGAAATTCACCCCTCCACTTT
TRBV19	NA	TRBJ1-1	CASSPRTVMNTEAFF	TGTGCCAGTAGCCCACGGACAGTCATGAACACTGAAGCTTTCTTT
TRBV7-6	TRBD2	TRBJ2-1	CASSLGTSIYNEQFF	TGTGCCAGCAGCTTGGGGACTAGCATCTACAATGAGCAGTTCTTC
TRBV5-1	NA	TRBJ2-1	CASRIDAGTYNEQFF	TGCGCCAGCAGAATTGACGCGGGTACGTACAATGAGCAGTTCTTC
TRBV5-1	TRBD1	TRBJ1-1	CASRSGQGDAEAFF	TGCGCCAGCCGCTCAGGACAGGGTGACGCTGAAGCTTTCTTT
TRBV5-1	NA	TRBJ2-1	CASSFAGRDEQFF	TGCGCCAGCAGTTTTGCGGGGCGGGATGAGCAGTTCTTC
TRBV27	NA	TRBJ2-7	CASSLRQGFTYEQYF	TGTGCCAGCAGTTTAAGGCAGGGGTTTACCTACGAGCAGTACTTC
TRBV5-1	NA	TRBJ2-5	CASSLDNQETQYF	TGCGCCAGCAGCTTGGACAACCAAGAGACCCAGTACTTC
TRBV19	TRBD1	TRBJ1-2	CASRDSTGGVWYGYTF	TGTGCCAGTAGGGACAGTACAGGGGGCGTTTGGTATGGCTACACCTTC
TRBV6-5	TRBD2	TRBJ2-3	CASRAGLTDTQYF	TGTGCCAGCAGAGCGGGGCTCACAGATACGCAGTATTTT
TRBV28	NA	TRBJ1-2	CASSFVGRDYGYTF	TGTGCCAGCAGTTTTGTAGGCAGGGACTATGGCTACACCTTC
TRBV6-5	TRBD2	TRBJ2-7	CASTRAGGPGYEQYF	TGTGCCAGCACTCGGGCGGGAGGGCCAGGGTACGAGCAGTACTTC
TRBV5-4	TRBD1	TRBJ1-2	CASSPQGVDGYTF	TGTGCCAGCAGCCCACAGGGGGTCGATGGCTACACCTTC